Below are 28 T cell receptor beta chains sequenced from a single sample in a study of cytomegalovirus exposure and HLA in healthy donors. Primers: 60 Vbeta forward and 13 Jbeta reverse. Produced via immunoSEQ multiplex PCR; TCRdb's table is partial and in-frame only. The data show around 110,000 clones, less than 80% seen once. Sequencing input: PBMCs. These receptors were taken from a young man in good health and CMV-seronegative.

This chain links TRBV2 with TRBJ1-1; unclear D gene. In germline, CDR1 is SNHLY, CDR2 FYNNEI. CDR3 size: 13 residues. Trimming cost V 7 bases and J 1 base, with 10 bases left between them. CDR3 DNA sequence: TGTGCCAGCATGGCGGTGCGGAACACTGAAGCTTTCTTT. This encodes CASMAVRNTEAFF.

This chain links TRBV7-9 with TRBJ2-1, with TRBD2 identical over 11 bases. The CDR3 runs 16 residues. J lost 9 bases, V lost 5 bases, and 12 bases had no gene match. Germline values: CDR1 SEHNR, CDR2 FQNEAQ (reference sequence). The CDR3 here is CASSETGGLAGGEQFF. CDR3 nucleotide sequence: TGTGCCAGCAGCGAGACAGGGGGGCTAGCGGGAGGTGAGCAGTTCTTC.

The chain is built from TRBV7-2 and TRBJ1-2; D perhaps matches TRBD1 (6 bases). Trimming took off 4 bases at V and 2 bases at J, with 8 bases between the two ends. This CDR3 spans 13 amino acids. CDR1 is SGHTA, CDR2 FQGNSA, per germline. The CDR3 protein is CASSSTGNYGYTF. The CDR3 DNA is TGTGCCAGCAGCTCCACAGGGAACTATGGCTACACCTTC.

V and J are TRBV9 and TRBJ1-6, with 9 positions matching TRBD1. This CDR3 comprises 14 residues. The V segment lost 4 bases and the J segment 6 bases; nucleotides outside the gene matches: 2. Germline CDR1 SGDLS, CDR2 YYNGEE. In DNA form, the CDR3 reads TGTGCCAGCAGCCCGGACAGGGGTAATTCACCCCTCCACTTT. Translated, it gives CASSPDRGNSPLHF.

This clone was detected a few times. The chain is built from TRBV4-3 and TRBJ2-5, with a weak D call TRBD1 (6 bases). The end of the DNA aligns better with TRBJ2-7, so the J call may be wrong. The CDR3 sequence is 13 residues long. Germline V gives CDR1 LGHNA, CDR2 YSLEER. The CDR3 bases are TGCGCCGGCTACGGACAGTTAATACACGAGCAGTACTTC. Its translation is CAGYGQLIHEQYF.

This clone was seen a few times. The CDR3 DNA follows: TGTGCCAGCAGCTTGGTGAATTCAGCTGAAGCTTTCTTT. Protein: CASSLVNSAEAFF. The chain carries TRBV5-4 and TRBJ1-1; no clear D gene. Germline V gene lookup returns CDR1 SGHNT and CDR2 YYREEE (reference sequence). The CDR3 consists of 13 residues. V lost 0 bases and J lost 6, with 9 bases in between.

In its sample, this clone is medium-sized. The V gene is TRBV6-5, the J gene TRBJ2-7, with D tentatively TRBD2 (6 bases). Trimming pared 5 bases from V and 4 bases from J, leaving 12 bases between. Germline V gene data show CDR1 as MNHEY and CDR2 as SVGAGI. This CDR3 is built from 13 residues. CDR3 sequence reads: CASSPGTYYEQYF. The CDR3 nucleotides read TGTGCCAGCAGTCCCGGGACTTATTACGAGCAGTACTTC.

The CDR3 DNA reads TGCGCCAGCAGCTACCAGGGGATGATGAACACTGAAGCTTTCTTT. It is translated as CASSYQGMMNTEAFF. The V call is TRBV5-1, the J call TRBJ1-1; possibly TRBD1 for D (6 bases). Germline CDR1 reads SGHRS; CDR2 reads YFSETQ. The CDR3 runs to 15 residues. Trimming removed 3 bases at V and 0 bases at J, with 12 bases between. The variable domain in full, with the rest retrieved from reference TRBV5-1 and TRBJ1-1, is KAGVTQTPRYLIKTRGQQVTLSCSPISGHRSVSWYQQTPGQGLQFLFEYFSETQRNKGNFPGRFSGRQFSNSRSEMNVSTLELGDSALYLCASSYQGMMNTEAFFGQGTRLTVV.

This clone was observed a handful of times. The chain employs TRBV18 and TRBJ2-7; TRBD1 might be the D (6 bases). The CDR3 has 14 amino acids. Germline CDR1 reads KGHSH; CDR2 reads LQKENI. Trimming took off 1 base at V and 4 bases at J, with 11 bases between the two ends. In DNA form, the CDR3 reads TGTGCCAGCTCACCACGTTGGACAGTTTACGAGCAGTACTTC. The encoded protein is CASSPRWTVYEQYF.

The chain couples TRBV28 to TRBJ2-1; TRBD2 agrees at 11 bases. Looked up from germline, CDR1 is MDHEN and CDR2 is SYDVKM. After removal of 7 bases from V and 0 bases from J, the junction contained 8 bases not matched to a gene. This CDR3 spans 17 amino acids. The CDR3 nucleotides read TGTGCCAGCACCTCCTCGGGACTAGCGGCCTCCTACAATGAGCAGTTCTTC. Its translation: CASTSSGLAASYNEQFF.

J is TRBJ1-1 and V is TRBV30; D not resolved. Germline CDR1 and CDR2: GTSNPN and SVGIG (reference sequence). Trimming cost V 2 bases and J 1 base, with 5 bases left between them. The CDR3 is made up of 12 amino acids. CDR3 DNA: TGTGCCTGGAGTCTGGCGAACACTGAAGCTTTCTTT. Residues: CAWSLANTEAFF.

This CDR3 reads CASIPYGPAGNEQFF. The CDR3 DNA is TGTGCCAGCATCCCGTACGGACCGGCAGGGAATGAGCAGTTCTTC. The rearrangement links TRBV5-4 to TRBJ2-1; D is perhaps TRBD1 (5 bases). Looked up from germline, CDR1 is SGHNT and CDR2 is YYREEE (reference sequence). With 6 bases removed from V and 7 bases from J, the gap between germline ends came to 20 bases. The CDR3 is made up of 15 amino acids.

This rearrangement joins TRBV30 to TRBJ1-4; the D gene is possibly TRBD1 (5 bases). V shed 3 bases and J shed 5 bases, with 7 bases lying between them. Germline V lookup: CDR1 GTSNPN, CDR2 SVGIG (reference sequence). The CDR3 totals 12 residues. CDR3 coding DNA: TGTGCCTGGAGGGACAACAATGAAAAACTGTTTTTT. This gives the protein CAWRDNNEKLFF.

V usage is TRBV19 and J usage is TRBJ2-7, with 9 bases that match TRBD2. V was clipped by 5 bases and J by 5 bases; unmatched bases: 7. The CDR3 has 14 amino acids. The germline CDR1 and CDR2 sequences are LNHDA and SQIVND (reference sequence). The CDR3 DNA reads as TGTGCCAGTAGTGTCGCGCTAGCGGGAAACGAGCAGTACTTC. It translates to CASSVALAGNEQYF.

The V gene is TRBV6-5, the J gene TRBJ1-6; D remains unclear. CDR3 length: 12 residues. Germline assignment: CDR1 MNHEY and CDR2 SVGAGI. V was cut by 3 bases and J by 9 bases, with 6 bases left in between. The CDR3 bases are TGTGCCAGCAGTTATCGGGGTTCACCCCTCCACTTT. Its protein is CASSYRGSPLHF.

This clone was picked up a small number of times. The chain links TRBV6-4 to TRBJ1-1, with D maybe TRBD1 (6 bases). V dropped 3 bases and J dropped 1 base, with 12 bases sitting between them. CDR1 MRHNA and CDR2 SNTAGT come from the germline V gene. CDR3 length equals 15 residues. The CDR3 bases are TGTGCCAGCAGTGAAAAGGGGGAGGGGAACACTGAAGCTTTCTTT. As protein: CASSEKGEGNTEAFF.

This clone was seen only a few times. The chain links TRBV6-1 to TRBJ2-7; 7 nucleotides match TRBD2. V trimming: 0 bases; J trimming: 2 bases; junction bases outside the gene matches: 4. This CDR3 is 15 amino acids long. Germline V gives CDR1 MNHNS, CDR2 SASEGT. CDR3 sequence reads: CASSEAVREAYEQYF. Here the CDR3 DNA reads TGTGCCAGCAGTGAAGCTGTACGGGAGGCCTACGAGCAGTACTTC.

The chain carries TRBV7-9 and TRBJ2-5; possible D gene TRBD1, 6 bases. Germline V gene lookup returns CDR1 SEHNR and CDR2 FQNEAQ (reference sequence). The CDR3 is made up of 17 amino acids. Between the trimmed V and J ends, which lost 2 bases and 2 bases, there was a span of 18 bases. The CDR3 DNA follows: TGTGCCAGCAGCTTATTACAGGGAAGAGGGGGTCAAGAGACCCAGTACTTC. The encoded protein is CASSLLQGRGGQETQYF.

The chain joins TRBV10-1 to TRBJ1-2, with 8 bases that match TRBD1. Germline lookup yields CDR1 WNHNN and CDR2 SYGVQD (reference sequence). Trimming removed 4 bases from V and 5 bases from J; junction bases left unmatched: 3. This CDR3 region has 13 residues. CDR3 protein: CASSARQGYGYTF. The CDR3 DNA sequence: TGCGCCAGCAGTGCGAGACAGGGGTATGGCTACACCTTC.

This sequence joins TRBV10-3 and TRBJ1-1; 11 bases are a match to TRBD1. The CDR3 spans 14 residues. Germline V gene lookup returns CDR1 ENHRY and CDR2 SYGVKD. V lost 6 bases and J lost 4; bases outside the gene matches: 4. Here the CDR3 reads CAIRDGTGGTEAFF. DNA for the CDR3: TGTGCCATCAGGGACGGGACAGGGGGCACTGAAGCTTTCTTT.

This clone was detected only once. The chain uses TRBV7-2 and TRBJ2-1; 11 bases match TRBD2. Germline CDR1 reads SGHTA; CDR2 reads FQGNSA. The CDR3 contains 16 residues. V lost 3 bases and J lost 3; bases outside the gene matches: 4. The CDR3 protein is CASSFSGRADYNEQFF. DNA of the CDR3: TGTGCCAGCAGCTTTAGCGGGAGGGCCGACTACAATGAGCAGTTCTTC.

This clone has a single count. The V gene is TRBV2, the J gene TRBJ2-6; TRBD1 aligns across 9 bases. This CDR3 comprises 17 residues. V lost 6 bases to trimming and J lost 1 base; unmatched junction nucleotides: 7. The V gene's germline CDR1 is SNHLY and CDR2 FYNNEI. Here the CDR3 reads CASSETGGTSGANVLTF. Written as DNA, the CDR3 is TGTGCCAGCAGCGAGACAGGGGGAACATCTGGGGCCAACGTCCTGACTTTC.

Notes on this clone: The junction differs from germline at one of its ends, possibly a read error. The same CDR3 can be traced to other DNA sequences in this sample. The rearrangement uses TRBV29-1 and TRBJ1-1; no clear D gene. The CDR3 has 12 amino acids. Germline V gives CDR1 SQVTM, CDR2 ANQGSEA. The CDR3, as DNA: TGTAGCGCTACTGTCATGAACACTGAAGCTTTCTTT. Translated, it gives CSATVMNTEAFF.

DNA for the CDR3: TGCAGCGTTGCCTACATCGACAGACCGAACACTGAAGCTTTCTTT. Its protein is CSVAYIDRPNTEAFF. The chain has TRBV29-1 and TRBJ1-1; TRBD1 might be the D (5 bases). This CDR3 comprises 15 residues. Trimming left V 4 bases short and J 1 base short, with 16 bases between. Germline CDR1 is SQVTM and CDR2 is ANQGSEA.

This rearrangement joins TRBV30 to TRBJ1-1; D perhaps matches TRBD1 (6 bases). The CDR3 runs to 15 residues. Deletions cut 0 bases from V and 1 base from J, with 12 bases between. The germline V gene encodes CDR1 GTSNPN and CDR2 SVGIG (reference sequence). This chain's CDR3 is CAWSVRGHQNTEAFF. CDR3 bases: TGTGCCTGGAGTGTACGGGGACACCAGAACACTGAAGCTTTCTTT.

V gene TRBV14 combines with J gene TRBJ2-4, with TRBD2 as a possible D gene (5 bases). Germline V lookup: CDR1 SGHDN, CDR2 FVKESK. Deletions cut 4 bases from V and 5 bases from J, with 12 bases between. CDR3 length equals 14 residues. CDR3 loop: CASSRASLQNIQYF. CDR3 sequence (DNA): TGTGCCAGCAGCCGCGCTAGCCTCCAAAACATTCAGTACTTC.

J is TRBJ2-1 and V is TRBV6-5, with a weak D call TRBD2 (7 bases). Germline CDR1 MNHEY, CDR2 SVGAGI. This CDR3 contains 15 residues. V was shortened by 5 bases and J by 4 bases, with 15 bases between the two germline ends. The CDR3 here is CASSVRGGSYNEQFF. The CDR3 DNA sequence: TGTGCCAGCAGTGTTAGGGGGGGCTCATACAATGAGCAGTTCTTC.

The V gene is TRBV5-1, the J gene TRBJ2-6, with D perhaps matching TRBD1 (5 bases). CDR3 length: 19 amino acids. V was pared by 0 bases and J by 2 bases, with 18 bases between. In germline, CDR1 is SGHRS, CDR2 YFSETQ. The CDR3 here is CASSLDAGSRIAGANVLTF. CDR3 coding DNA: TGCGCCAGCAGCTTGGATGCAGGGTCGCGGATTGCTGGGGCCAACGTCCTGACTTTC.